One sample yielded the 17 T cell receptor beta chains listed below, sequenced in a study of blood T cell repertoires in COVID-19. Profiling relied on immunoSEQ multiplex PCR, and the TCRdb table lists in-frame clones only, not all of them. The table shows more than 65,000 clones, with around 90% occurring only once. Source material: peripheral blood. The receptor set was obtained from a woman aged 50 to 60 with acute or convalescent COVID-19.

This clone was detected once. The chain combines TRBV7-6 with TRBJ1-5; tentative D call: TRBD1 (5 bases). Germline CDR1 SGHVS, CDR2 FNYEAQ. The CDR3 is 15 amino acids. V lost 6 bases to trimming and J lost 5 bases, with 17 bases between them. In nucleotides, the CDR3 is TGTGCCAGCAGTCCAGGGTTTGGGAACGATCAGCCCCAGCATTTT. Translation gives CASSPGFGNDQPQHF.

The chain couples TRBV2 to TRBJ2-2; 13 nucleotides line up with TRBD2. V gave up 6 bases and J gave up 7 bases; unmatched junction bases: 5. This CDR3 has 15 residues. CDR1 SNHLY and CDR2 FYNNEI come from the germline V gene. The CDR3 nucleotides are TGTGCCAGCAGACCCAGGACTAGCGGGAGCGGGGAGCTGTTTTTT. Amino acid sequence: CASRPRTSGSGELFF.

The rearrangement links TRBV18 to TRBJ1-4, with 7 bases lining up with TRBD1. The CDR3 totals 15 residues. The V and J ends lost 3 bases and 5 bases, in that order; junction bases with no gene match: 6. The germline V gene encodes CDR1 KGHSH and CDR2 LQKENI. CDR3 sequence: CASSPRQGENEKLFF. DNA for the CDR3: TGTGCCAGCTCACCTCGGCAGGGGGAAAATGAAAAACTGTTTTTT.

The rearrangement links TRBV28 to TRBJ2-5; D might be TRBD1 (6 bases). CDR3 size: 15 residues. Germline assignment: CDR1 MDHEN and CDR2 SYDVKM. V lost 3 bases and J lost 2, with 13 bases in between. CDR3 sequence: CASSFLGQTQETQYF. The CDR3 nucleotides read TGTGCCAGCAGTTTCCTCGGACAGACGCAAGAGACCCAGTACTTC.

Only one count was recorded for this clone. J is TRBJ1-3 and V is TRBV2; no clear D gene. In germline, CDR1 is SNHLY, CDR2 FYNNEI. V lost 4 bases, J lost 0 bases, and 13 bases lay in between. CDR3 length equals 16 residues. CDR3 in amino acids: CASSAIRSVSGNTIYF. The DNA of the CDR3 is TGTGCCAGCAGTGCCATCCGAAGCGTCTCTGGAAACACCATATATTTT.

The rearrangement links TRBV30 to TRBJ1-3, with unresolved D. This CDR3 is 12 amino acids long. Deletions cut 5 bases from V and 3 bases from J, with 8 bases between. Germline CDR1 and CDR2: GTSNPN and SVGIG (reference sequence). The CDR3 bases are TGTGCCTGGGCCGGAGGTGGAAACACCATATATTTT. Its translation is CAWAGGGNTIYF.

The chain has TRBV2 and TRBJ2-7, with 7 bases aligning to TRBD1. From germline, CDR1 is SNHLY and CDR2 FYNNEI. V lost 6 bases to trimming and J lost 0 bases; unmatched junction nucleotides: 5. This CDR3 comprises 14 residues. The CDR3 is CASSADRDSYEQYF. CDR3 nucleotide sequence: TGTGCCAGCAGCGCAGACAGGGACTCCTACGAGCAGTACTTC. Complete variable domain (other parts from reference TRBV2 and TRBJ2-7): EPEVTQTPSHQVTQMGQEVILRCVPISNHLYFYWYRQILGQKVEFLVSFYNNEISEKSEIFDDQFSVERPDGSNFTLKIRSTKLEDSAMYFCASSADRDSYEQYFGPGTRLTVT.

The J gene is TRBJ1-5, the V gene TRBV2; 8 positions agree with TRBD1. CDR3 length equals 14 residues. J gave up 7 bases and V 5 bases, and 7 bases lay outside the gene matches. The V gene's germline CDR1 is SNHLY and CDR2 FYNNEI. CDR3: CASSLQGVGQPQHF. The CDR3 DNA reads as TGTGCCAGCAGTTTACAGGGGGTGGGACAGCCCCAGCATTTT.

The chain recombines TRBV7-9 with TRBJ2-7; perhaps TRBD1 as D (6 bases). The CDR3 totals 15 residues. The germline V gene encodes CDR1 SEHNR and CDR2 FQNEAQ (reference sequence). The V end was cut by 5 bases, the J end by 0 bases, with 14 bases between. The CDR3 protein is CASSSRTDYSYEQYF. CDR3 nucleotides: TGTGCCAGCAGCAGTCGGACAGACTACTCCTACGAGCAGTACTTC.

CDR3 coding DNA: TGTGCCAGCAGCCTTGGGGGACTAGCTGAGGGGTTCTTC. Its protein product is CASSLGGLAEGFF. This chain uses TRBV5-6 with TRBJ2-1, with 9 bases lining up with TRBD2. This CDR3 contains 13 residues. The germline V gene has CDR1 SGHDT and CDR2 YYEEEE. V trimming: 4 bases; J trimming: 15 bases; junction bases outside the gene matches: 11.

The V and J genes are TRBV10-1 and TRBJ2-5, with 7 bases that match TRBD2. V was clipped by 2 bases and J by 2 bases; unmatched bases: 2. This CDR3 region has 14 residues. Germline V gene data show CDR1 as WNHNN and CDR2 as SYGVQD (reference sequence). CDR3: CASSERRGQETQYF. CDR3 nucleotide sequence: TGCGCCAGCAGTGAGCGGCGGGGGCAAGAGACCCAGTACTTC.

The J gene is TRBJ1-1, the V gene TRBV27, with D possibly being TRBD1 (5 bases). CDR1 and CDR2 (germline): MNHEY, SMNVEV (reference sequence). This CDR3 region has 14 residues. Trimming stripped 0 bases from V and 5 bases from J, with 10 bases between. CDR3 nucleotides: TGTGCCAGCAGTTTATCCCCAGGGATTACTGAAGCTTTCTTT. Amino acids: CASSLSPGITEAFF.

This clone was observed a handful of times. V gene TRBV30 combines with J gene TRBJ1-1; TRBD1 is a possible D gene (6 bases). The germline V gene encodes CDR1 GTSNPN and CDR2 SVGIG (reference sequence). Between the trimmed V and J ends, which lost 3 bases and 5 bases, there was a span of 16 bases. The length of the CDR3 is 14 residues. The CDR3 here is CAWRPDSGWTEAFF. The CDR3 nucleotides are TGTGCCTGGAGGCCGGACAGCGGTTGGACTGAAGCTTTCTTT.

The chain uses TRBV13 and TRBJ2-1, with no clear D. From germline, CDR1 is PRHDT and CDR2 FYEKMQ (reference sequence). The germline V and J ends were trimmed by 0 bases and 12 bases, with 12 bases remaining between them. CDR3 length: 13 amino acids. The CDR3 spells CASSLGVEIGQFF. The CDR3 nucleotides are TGTGCCAGCAGCTTAGGGGTCGAGATCGGGCAGTTCTTC.

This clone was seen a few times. The CDR3 protein is CASSLQQRGNYGYTF. Here the CDR3 DNA reads TGTGCCAGCAGCTTACAGCAGAGGGGGAACTATGGCTACACCTTC. J is TRBJ1-2 and V is TRBV11-2; D might be TRBD1 (6 bases). V gave up 2 bases and J gave up 2 bases, with 12 bases separating them. From germline, CDR1 is SGHAT and CDR2 FQNNGV. This CDR3 has 15 residues.

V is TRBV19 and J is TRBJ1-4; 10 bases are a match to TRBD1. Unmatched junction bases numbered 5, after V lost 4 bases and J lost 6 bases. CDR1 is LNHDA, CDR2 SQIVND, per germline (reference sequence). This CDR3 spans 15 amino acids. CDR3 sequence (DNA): TGTGCCAGTAGTACCCCCGGGACAGGGGATGAAAAACTGTTTTTT. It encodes CASSTPGTGDEKLFF.

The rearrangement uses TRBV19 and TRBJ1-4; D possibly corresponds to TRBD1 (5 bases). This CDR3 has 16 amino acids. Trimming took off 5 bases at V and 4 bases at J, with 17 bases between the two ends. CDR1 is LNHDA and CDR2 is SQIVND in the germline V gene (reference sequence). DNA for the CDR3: TGTGCCAGTAGTCCGACGTGGGGCTTGAATAATGAAAAACTGTTTTTT. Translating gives CASSPTWGLNNEKLFF.